This T cell receptor beta chain was identified in a study of T cell repertoires in cytomegalovirus infection (dated by TCRdb to the late 2010s). Concerning the study at large: The HLA type of each donor mattered for the analysis, because public TCR beta signatures pointed to carriage of CMV infection along with the matching HLA type. The study at large found these results: Cumulative frequency of public TCR beta family members discriminated carriers of CMV infection plus the relevant HLA type in this cohort and an independent roughly 320-donor cohort. The ex vivo response was dominated by HLA-C-restricted CMV-specific TCR beta clonotypes, which also provided the single most frequent clonotype in two of eight donors.

Instrument used: Illumina HiSeq 1500. The raw public reads went through TCRdb reprocessing: fastp at Q25, MiXCR clone calling, in-frame beta chains kept. Every distinct CDR3 protein forms one entry, paired with its most common genes and DNA. In this sample the table shows approximately 190,000 distinct CDR3 sequences, under 30% of which occur a single time. The top ten clones comprise roughly 29% of the sample. This clonotype was seen many times. Its antigen specificity is not known. No per-base quality is available; no much larger clone lies one base away. From a lookup of the germline V gene (reference sequence), CDR1 and CDR2 are MNHNY and SVGAGI. After removal of 5 bases from V and 7 bases from J, the junction retains 7 bases not matched to a gene. The CDR3 runs 14 amino acids, cysteine and phenylalanine included. Just CDR3 DNA is preserved here, 42 bases in frame from base 1.

This clonotype originated in a human donor in good health (CMV status not recorded). Some clones in this sample may be carry-over from other donors' samples. The receptor chain draws on TRBV6-6 and TRBJ2-1, and 8 bases in between align with TRBD1. Sample: PBMCs. The DNA sequence is as follows: TGTGCCAGCAGTGAAGTTGGACAGGGTAATGAGCAGTTCTTC. This is translated as CASSEVGQGNEQFF.